The T cell receptor beta chain described here comes from a study of cytomegalovirus exposure and HLA in healthy donors. Study-level background: Among the 300 to 500 genotyped donors, around 85% were placed in the Caucasian-associated ancestry cluster.

The PCR made use of 60 Vbeta and 13 Jbeta primers. Sequenced by immunoSEQ multiplex PCR; TCRdb stores in-frame clones only, minus some. The sample gives around 97,000 clones, approximately 9% of which show up once; approximately 5.1% is in the top ten. Germline-derived CDR1 and CDR2 are MDHEN and SYDVKM. There are 14 residues in the CDR3. Trimming removed 7 bases at V and 3 bases at J, with 15 bases between. The sample taken for sequencing was PBMCs. The chain recombines TRBV28 with TRBJ1-2, with D perhaps TRBD1 (6 bases). The clonotype comes from a man aged 50-60 years in good health and CMV-seropositive. CDR3 DNA: TGTGCCAGCACCGCTGGACAGCCGTACTATGGCTACACCTTC. Protein sequence: CASTAGQPYYGYTF.